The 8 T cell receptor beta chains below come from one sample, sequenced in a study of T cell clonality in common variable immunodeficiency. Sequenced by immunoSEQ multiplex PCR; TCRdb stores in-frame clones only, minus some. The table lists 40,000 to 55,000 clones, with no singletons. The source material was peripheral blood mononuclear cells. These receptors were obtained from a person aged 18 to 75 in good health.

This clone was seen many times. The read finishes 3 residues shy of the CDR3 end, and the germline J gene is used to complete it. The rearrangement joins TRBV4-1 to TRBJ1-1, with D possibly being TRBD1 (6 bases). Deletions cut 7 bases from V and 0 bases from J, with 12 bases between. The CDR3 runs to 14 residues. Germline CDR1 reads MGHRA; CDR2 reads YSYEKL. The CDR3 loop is CASKGEGLNTEAFF. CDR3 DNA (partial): TGCGCCAGCAAGGGGGAGGGGTTGAACACTGAA.

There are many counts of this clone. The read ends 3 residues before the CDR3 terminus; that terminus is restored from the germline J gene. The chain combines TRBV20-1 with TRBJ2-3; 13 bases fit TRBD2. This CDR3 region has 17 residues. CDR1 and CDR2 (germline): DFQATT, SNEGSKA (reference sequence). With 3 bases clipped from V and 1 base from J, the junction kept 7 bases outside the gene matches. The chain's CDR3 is CSASTSGRVGGTDTQYF. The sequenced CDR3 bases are TGCAGTGCTAGTACTAGCGGGAGGGTGGGTGGCACAGATACG.

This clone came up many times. CDR3 DNA (partial): TGTGCCAGCAGTGCCCGCTGGATGGGGACTAGCATAACCTACGAG. Translation gives CASSARWMGTSITYE. The complete CDR3 reads CASSARWMGTSITYEQYF. The V gene is TRBV2, the J gene TRBJ2-7; TRBD2 agrees at 9 bases. The missing CDR3 end, 3 residues past where the read stops, is filled in from the germline J gene. Germline V CDR1 and CDR2: SNHLY, FYNNEI. After removal of 4 bases from V and 2 bases from J, the junction contained 15 bases not matched to a gene. The CDR3 totals 18 residues.

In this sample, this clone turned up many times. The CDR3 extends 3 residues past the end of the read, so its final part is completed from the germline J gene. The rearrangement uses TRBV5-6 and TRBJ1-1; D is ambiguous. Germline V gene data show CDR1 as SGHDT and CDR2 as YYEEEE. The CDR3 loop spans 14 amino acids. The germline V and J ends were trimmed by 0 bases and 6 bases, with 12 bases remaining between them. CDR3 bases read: TGTGCCAGCAGCTTGGCCCCGTTCGGGGCTGAA. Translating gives CASSLAPFGAE. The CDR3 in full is CASSLAPFGAEAFF.

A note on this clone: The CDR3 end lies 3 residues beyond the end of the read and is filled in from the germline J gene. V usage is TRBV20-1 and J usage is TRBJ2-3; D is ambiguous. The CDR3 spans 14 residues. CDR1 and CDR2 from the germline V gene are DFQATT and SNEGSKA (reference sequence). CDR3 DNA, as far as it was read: TGCAGTGCTAGAGATCCGTCAGGAAATCAGCCG. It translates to CSARDPSGNQP. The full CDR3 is CSARDPSGNQPQYF.

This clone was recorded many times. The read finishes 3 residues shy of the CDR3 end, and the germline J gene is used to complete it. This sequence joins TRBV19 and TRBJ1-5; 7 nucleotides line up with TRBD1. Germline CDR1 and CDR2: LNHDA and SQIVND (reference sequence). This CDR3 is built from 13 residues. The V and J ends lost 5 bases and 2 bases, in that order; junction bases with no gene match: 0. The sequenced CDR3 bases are TGTGCCAGTAGTGGGACAGGCAATCAGCCC. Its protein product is CASSGTGNQP. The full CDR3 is CASSGTGNQPQHF. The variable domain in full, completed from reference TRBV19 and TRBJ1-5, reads DGGITQSPKYLFRKEGQNVTLSCEQNLNHDAMYWYRQDPGQGLRLIYYSQIVNDFQKGDIAEGYSVSREKKESFPLTVTSAQKNPTAFYLCASSGTGNQPQHFGDGTRLSIL.

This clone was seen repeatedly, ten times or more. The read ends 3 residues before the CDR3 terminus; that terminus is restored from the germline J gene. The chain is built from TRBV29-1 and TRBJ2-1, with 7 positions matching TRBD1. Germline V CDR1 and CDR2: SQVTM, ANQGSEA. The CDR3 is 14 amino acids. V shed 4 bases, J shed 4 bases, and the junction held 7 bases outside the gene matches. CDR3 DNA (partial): TGCAGCGTTGCCCTATACAGGGGTTACAATGAG. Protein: CSVALYRGYNE. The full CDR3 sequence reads CSVALYRGYNEQFF.

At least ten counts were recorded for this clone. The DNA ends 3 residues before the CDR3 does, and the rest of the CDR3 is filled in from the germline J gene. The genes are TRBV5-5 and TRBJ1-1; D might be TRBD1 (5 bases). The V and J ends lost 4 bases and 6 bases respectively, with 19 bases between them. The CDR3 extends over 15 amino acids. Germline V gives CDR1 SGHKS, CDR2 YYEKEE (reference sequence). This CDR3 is CASSPSQAGGAEAFF. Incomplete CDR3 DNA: TGTGCCAGCAGCCCAAGCCAGGCGGGGGGTGCTGAA.